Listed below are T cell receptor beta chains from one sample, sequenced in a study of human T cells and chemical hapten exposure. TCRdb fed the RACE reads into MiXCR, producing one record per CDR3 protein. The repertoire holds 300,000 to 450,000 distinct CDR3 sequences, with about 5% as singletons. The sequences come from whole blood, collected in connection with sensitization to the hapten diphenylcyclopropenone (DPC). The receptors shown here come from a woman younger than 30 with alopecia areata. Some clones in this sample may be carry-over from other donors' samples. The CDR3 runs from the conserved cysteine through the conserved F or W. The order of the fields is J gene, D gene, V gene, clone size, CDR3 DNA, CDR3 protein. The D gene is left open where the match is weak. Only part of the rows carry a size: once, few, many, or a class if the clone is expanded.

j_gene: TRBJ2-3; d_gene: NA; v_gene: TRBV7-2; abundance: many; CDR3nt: TGTGCCAGCAGCTTAGGTCTCTCAGATCCAGATACGCAGTATTTT; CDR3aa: CASSLGLSDPDTQYF
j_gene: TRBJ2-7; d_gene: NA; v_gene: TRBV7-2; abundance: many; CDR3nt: TGTGCCAGCAGCTACAACTACGAGCAGTACTTC; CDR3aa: CASSYNYEQYF
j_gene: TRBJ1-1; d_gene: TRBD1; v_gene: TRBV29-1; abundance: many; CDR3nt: TGCAGCGTCACAGGGGCAATGAACACTGAAGCTTTCTTT; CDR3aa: CSVTGAMNTEAFF
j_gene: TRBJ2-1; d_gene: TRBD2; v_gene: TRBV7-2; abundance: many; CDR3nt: TGTGCCAGCAGCTTAGACGGCCTCAACGGGGGGGCCGGCGGAGAGCAGTTCTTC; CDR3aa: CASSLDGLNGGAGGEQFF
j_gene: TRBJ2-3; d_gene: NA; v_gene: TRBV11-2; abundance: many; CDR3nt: TGTGCCAGCAGCTACCGGGTTCCCACGGGCACAGATACGCAGTATTTT; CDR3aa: CASSYRVPTGTDTQYF
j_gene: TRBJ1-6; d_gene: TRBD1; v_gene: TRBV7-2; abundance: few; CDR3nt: TGTGCCAGCAGCTTACACAGGGGTAATTCACCCCTCCACTTT; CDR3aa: CASSLHRGNSPLHF
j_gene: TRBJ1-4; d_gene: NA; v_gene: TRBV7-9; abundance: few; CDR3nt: TGTGCCAGCAGCTTAGGGACTCCCGCGAATGAAAAACTGTTTTTT; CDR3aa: CASSLGTPANEKLFF
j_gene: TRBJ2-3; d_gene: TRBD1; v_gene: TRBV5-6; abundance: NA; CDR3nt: TGTGCCAGCAGCTCGGGAAAACTACAGGGGTTGACAGATACGCAGTATTTT; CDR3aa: CASSSGKLQGLTDTQYF
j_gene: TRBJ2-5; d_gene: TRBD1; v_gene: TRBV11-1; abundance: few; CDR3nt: TGTGCCAGCAGCTCCCCGGCGAGACAGGGTTACGAGACCCAGTACTTC; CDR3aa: CASSSPARQGYETQYF
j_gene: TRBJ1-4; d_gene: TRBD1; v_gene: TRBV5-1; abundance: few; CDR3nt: TGCGCCAGCAGCCTAGACAGACAGGGATTAAATGAAAAACTGTTTTTT; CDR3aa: CASSLDRQGLNEKLFF
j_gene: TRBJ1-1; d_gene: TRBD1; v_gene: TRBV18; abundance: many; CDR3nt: TGTGCCAGCTCACCGGGACAGTTTAGCTACACTGAAGCTTTCTTT; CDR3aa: CASSPGQFSYTEAFF
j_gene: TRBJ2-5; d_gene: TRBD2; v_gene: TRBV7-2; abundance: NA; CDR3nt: TGTGCCAGCAGGCTAGCGGGGGTAGAGACCCAGTACTTC; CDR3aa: CASRLAGVETQYF
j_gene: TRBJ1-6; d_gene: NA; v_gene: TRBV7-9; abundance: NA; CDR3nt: TGTGCCAGCGCCAGTTCACCCCTCCACTTT; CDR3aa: CASASSPLHF
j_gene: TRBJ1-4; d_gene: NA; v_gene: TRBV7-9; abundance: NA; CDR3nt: TGTGCCAGCAGCCATCCCTTGGAAAGAGGATCTAATGAAAAACTGTTTTTT; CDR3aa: CASSHPLERGSNEKLFF
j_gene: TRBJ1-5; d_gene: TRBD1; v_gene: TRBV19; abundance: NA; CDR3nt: TGTGCCAGCAGGGGGCCAGGGTACAATCAGCCCCAGCATTTT; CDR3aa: CASRGPGYNQPQHF
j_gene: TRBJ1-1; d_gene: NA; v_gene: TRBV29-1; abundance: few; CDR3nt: TGCAGCGTTGTCCAGGGGCTTTTTAAATACACTGAAGCTTTCTTT; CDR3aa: CSVVQGLFKYTEAFF
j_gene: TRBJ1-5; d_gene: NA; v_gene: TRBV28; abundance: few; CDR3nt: TGTGCCAGCAGTCCCCCCCAGGGACACTATAGCAATCAGCCCCAGCATTTT; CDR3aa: CASSPPQGHYSNQPQHF
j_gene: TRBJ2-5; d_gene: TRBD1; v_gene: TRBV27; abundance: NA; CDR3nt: TGTGCCAGCAGTCTCAGGGGGCTGCAAGAGACCCAGTACTTC; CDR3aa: CASSLRGLQETQYF
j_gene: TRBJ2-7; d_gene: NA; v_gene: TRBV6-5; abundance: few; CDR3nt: TGTGCCAGCAGTTCATCCCCTGGTTCTGGGTACGAGCAGTACTTC; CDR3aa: CASSSSPGSGYEQYF
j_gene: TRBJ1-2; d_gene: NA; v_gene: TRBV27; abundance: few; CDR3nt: TGTGCCAGCAGTTCGATTCGCAGCTATGGCTACACCTTC; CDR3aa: CASSSIRSYGYTF
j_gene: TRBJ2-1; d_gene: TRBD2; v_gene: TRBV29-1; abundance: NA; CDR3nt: TGCAGCGTTGGGGTTAGCGGGGGGGCCCGTAATGAGCAGTTCTTC; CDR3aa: CSVGVSGGARNEQFF
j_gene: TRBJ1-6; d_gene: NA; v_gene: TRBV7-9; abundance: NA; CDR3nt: TGTGCCAGCAGCCCTATCGGACAAGGGAATTCACCCCTCCACTTT; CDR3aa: CASSPIGQGNSPLHF
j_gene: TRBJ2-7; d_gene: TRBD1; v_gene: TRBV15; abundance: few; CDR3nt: TGTGCCACCAGCAGAGGCCAACAGGGGACCTACGAGCAGTACTTC; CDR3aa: CATSRGQQGTYEQYF
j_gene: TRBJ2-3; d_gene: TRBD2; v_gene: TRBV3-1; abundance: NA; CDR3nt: TGTGCCAGCAGCCAAGCAATTGGACTAGCGGGGCGTGCTAGCACAGATACGCAGTATTTT; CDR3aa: CASSQAIGLAGRASTDTQYF
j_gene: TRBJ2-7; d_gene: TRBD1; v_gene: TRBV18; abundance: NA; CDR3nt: TGTGCCAGCTCGTCCGGCTCCGGGACAGGGACAGTAAACGAGCAGTACTTC; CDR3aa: CASSSGSGTGTVNEQYF
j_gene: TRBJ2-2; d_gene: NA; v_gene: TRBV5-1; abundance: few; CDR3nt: TGCGCCAGCAGCTTGGAGGCCTCCTATGGCACCGGGGAGCTGTTTTTT; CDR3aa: CASSLEASYGTGELFF
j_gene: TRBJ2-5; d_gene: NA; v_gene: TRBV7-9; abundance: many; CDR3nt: TGTGCCAGCAGCTCCTTCGACAGTCAAGAGACCCAGTACTTC; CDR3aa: CASSSFDSQETQYF
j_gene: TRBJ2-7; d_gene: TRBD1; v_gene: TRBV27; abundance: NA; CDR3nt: TGTGCCAGCAGTCGAACCCCGAGACAGGGGAAGTACGAGCAGTACTTC; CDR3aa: CASSRTPRQGKYEQYF
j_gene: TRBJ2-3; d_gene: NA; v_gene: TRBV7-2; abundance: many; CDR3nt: TGTGCCAGCACTCCCGAGCGCATGACAGATACGCAGTATTTT; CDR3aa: CASTPERMTDTQYF
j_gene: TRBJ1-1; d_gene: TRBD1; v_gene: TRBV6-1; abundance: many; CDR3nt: TGTGCCAGCAATGCAGCGGGAGGGACAGGGGAGACTGAAGCTTTCTTT; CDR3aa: CASNAAGGTGETEAFF
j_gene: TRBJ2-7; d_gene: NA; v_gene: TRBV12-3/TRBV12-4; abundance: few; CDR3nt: TGTGCCAGCGTGCGGTTCTCCTACGAGCAGTACTTC; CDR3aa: CASVRFSYEQYF
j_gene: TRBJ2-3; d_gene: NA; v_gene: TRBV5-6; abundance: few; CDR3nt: TGTGCCAGCAGCTTGGAATTGGGAGCAGATACGCAGTATTTT; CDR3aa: CASSLELGADTQYF
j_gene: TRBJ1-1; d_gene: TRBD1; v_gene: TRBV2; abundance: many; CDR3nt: TGTGCCAGCAGGGGGACAGGGAATTTAGCAGCTTTCTTT; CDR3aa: CASRGTGNLAAFF
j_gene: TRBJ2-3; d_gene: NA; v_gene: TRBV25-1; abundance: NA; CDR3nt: TGTGCCAGCAGTGAATCGGTAGCACCACCCACAGATACGCAGTATTTT; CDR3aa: CASSESVAPPTDTQYF
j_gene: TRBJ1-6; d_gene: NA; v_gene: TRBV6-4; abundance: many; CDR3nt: TGTGCCAGCAGTGACAGGGATTATAATTCACCCCTCCACTTT; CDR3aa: CASSDRDYNSPLHF
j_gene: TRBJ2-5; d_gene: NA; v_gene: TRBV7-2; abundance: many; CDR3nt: TGTGCCAGCAGCTTGGTCCGCCAAGAGACCCAGTACTTC; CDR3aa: CASSLVRQETQYF
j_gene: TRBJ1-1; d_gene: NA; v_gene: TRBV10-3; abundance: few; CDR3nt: TGTGCCATCAGTGAGTCGGGGGACACTGAAGCTTTCTTT; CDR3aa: CAISESGDTEAFF
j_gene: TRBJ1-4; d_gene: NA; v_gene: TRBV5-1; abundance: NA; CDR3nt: TGCGCCAGCAGCTCACCGGGACACCCGAATGAAAAACTGTTTTTT; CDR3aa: CASSSPGHPNEKLFF
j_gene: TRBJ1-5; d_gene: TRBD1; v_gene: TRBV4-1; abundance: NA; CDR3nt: TGCGCCAGCAGCCAAGCAGTAAGGGGGCCGACAAATCAGCCCCAGCATTTT; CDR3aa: CASSQAVRGPTNQPQHF
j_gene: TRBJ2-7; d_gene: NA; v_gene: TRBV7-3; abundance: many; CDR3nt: TGTGCCAGCAGCTCCGGGGGCCACGAGCAGTACTTC; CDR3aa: CASSSGGHEQYF
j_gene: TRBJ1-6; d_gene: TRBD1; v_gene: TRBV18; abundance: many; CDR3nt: TGTGCCAGCTCACCCGGGACAGGGGCATCACCCCTCCACTTT; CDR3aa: CASSPGTGASPLHF
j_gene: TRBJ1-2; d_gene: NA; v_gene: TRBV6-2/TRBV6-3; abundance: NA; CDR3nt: TGTGCCAGCAGTTACTCGAACGGTAATGGAGGCTACACCTTC; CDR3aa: CASSYSNGNGGYTF
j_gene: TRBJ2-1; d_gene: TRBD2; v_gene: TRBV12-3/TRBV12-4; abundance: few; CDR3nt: TGTGCCAGCAGTTTAAGGTTTTCGGGGGGGCGGGGTGAGCAGTTCTTC; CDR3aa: CASSLRFSGGRGEQFF
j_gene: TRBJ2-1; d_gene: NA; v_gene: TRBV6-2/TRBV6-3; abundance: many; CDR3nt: TGTGCCAGCAGTTACGGCGGGCTAGCACGTAGGTTCTTC; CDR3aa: CASSYGGLARRFF
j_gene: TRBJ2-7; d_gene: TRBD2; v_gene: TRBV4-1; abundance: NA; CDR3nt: TGCGCCAGCAGCCAAGGCCTAGCGGGGGGCCAGCAGTACTTC; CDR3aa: CASSQGLAGGQQYF
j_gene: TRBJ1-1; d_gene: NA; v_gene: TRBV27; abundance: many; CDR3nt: TGTGCCAGCAGGGCTGAAGCTTTCTTT; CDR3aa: CASRAEAFF
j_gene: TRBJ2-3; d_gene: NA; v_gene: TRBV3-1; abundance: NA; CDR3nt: TGTGCCAGCAGCGAGATAGATACGCAGTATTTT; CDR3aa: CASSEIDTQYF
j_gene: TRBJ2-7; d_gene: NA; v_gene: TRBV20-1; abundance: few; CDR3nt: TGCAGTTGTTGGAGTATATCGGACCCCTACGAGCAGTACTTC; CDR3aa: CSCWSISDPYEQYF
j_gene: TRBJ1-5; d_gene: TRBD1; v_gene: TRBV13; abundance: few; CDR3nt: TGTGCCAGCAGCCAAAGGCTAGGGACAGGGTCGGGCAATCAGCCCCAGCATTTT; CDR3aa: CASSQRLGTGSGNQPQHF
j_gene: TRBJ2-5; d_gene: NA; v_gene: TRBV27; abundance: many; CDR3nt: TGTGCCAGCAGTTTATCGTCCCAAGAGACCCAGTACTTC; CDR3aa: CASSLSSQETQYF
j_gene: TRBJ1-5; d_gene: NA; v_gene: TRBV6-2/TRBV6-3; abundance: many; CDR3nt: TGTGCCAGCAGATGGGACGGATATAGCAATCAGCCCCAGCATTTT; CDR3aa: CASRWDGYSNQPQHF
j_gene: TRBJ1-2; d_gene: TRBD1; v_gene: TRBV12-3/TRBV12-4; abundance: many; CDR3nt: TGTGCCAGCAGTCATGGACAGGAACGCTATGGCTACACCTTC; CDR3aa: CASSHGQERYGYTF